Below are 21 T cell receptor beta chains sequenced from a single sample in a study of T cell repertoires in ileal Crohn's disease. Only in-frame clones appear in the TCRdb table, and some are missing; sequencing was by immunoSEQ multiplex PCR. The sample has some 16,000 clones, 92% seen once; the top ten hold roughly 7%. Time point: inflamed ileum from the surgical specimen. The specimen was ileal tissue. All receptors come from an adult with Crohn's disease.

The V call is TRBV5-1, the J call TRBJ2-2; tentative D call: TRBD2 (6 bases). This CDR3 comprises 17 residues. V was cut by 0 bases and J by 5 bases, with 17 bases left in between. Germline values: CDR1 SGHRS, CDR2 YFSETQ. CDR3: CASSLGGWQGGTGELFF. CDR3 bases: TGCGCCAGCAGCTTGGGAGGTTGGCAGGGAGGTACCGGGGAGCTGTTTTTT.

The genes are TRBV5-1 and TRBJ2-3; 12 bases line up with TRBD2. The CDR3 runs 16 residues. J was trimmed by 5 bases and V by 0 bases; bases with no gene match: 4. In germline, CDR1 is SGHRS, CDR2 YFSETQ. The CDR3 nucleotides are TGCGCCAGCAGCTTGGCTAGCGGGGGGGAAGTAGATACGCAGTATTTT. Its translation: CASSLASGGEVDTQYF.

The chain is built from TRBV7-2 and TRBJ2-7; no firm D call. Germline CDR1 is SGHTA and CDR2 is FQGNSA. The V end was cut by 1 base, the J end by 0 bases, with 13 bases between. This CDR3 is 16 amino acids long. As DNA, the CDR3 is TGTGCCAGCAGCTTAGTCCCGGTTCCAAGCTCCTACGAGCAGTACTTC. Residues: CASSLVPVPSSYEQYF.

This chain connects TRBV5-8 to TRBJ2-3; D not certain. The V end was cut by 1 base, the J end by 4 bases, with 4 bases between. Germline V gene data show CDR1 as SGHTS and CDR2 as YDEGEE. This CDR3 is 12 amino acids long. In DNA form, the CDR3 reads TGTGCCAGCAGCTTGAGAGCAGATACGCAGTATTTT. This encodes CASSLRADTQYF.

The gene calls are TRBV19 and TRBJ2-1; 12 bases are shared with TRBD2. After removal of 6 bases from V and 8 bases from J, the junction contained 8 bases not matched to a gene. From germline, CDR1 is LNHDA and CDR2 SQIVND (reference sequence). The CDR3 has 15 amino acids. This chain's CDR3 is CASRFLAGGPDEQFF. The CDR3 nucleotides are TGTGCCAGTAGATTCCTAGCGGGGGGGCCTGATGAGCAGTTCTTC.

The chain employs TRBV2 and TRBJ1-1; tentatively, D is TRBD1 (5 bases). CDR3 length equals 13 residues. Trimming stripped 4 bases from V and 5 bases from J, with 11 bases between. Looked up from germline, CDR1 is SNHLY and CDR2 is FYNNEI. CDR3 sequence (DNA): TGTGCCAGCAGTGTGCAGGGTCGGACTGAAGCTTTCTTT. It yields the protein CASSVQGRTEAFF.

This clone was recorded once. The rearrangement joins TRBV9 to TRBJ1-3; D uncertain. Looked up from germline, CDR1 is SGDLS and CDR2 is YYNGEE. Trimming removed 1 base at V and 0 bases at J, with 11 bases between. This CDR3 comprises 16 residues. DNA for the CDR3: TGTGCCAGCAGCGTAACAACAAAAACCTCTGGAAACACCATATATTTT. Its protein product is CASSVTTKTSGNTIYF.

The chain links TRBV5-1 to TRBJ2-5; D is ambiguous. Germline CDR1 is SGHRS and CDR2 is YFSETQ. This CDR3 comprises 11 residues. Trimming shortened V by 4 bases and J by 4 bases, and 5 bases separated the two germline ends. CDR3 sequence (DNA): TGCGCCAGCAGCCTTCTAGAGACCCAGTACTTC. This codes for CASSLLETQYF. Supplemented by reference TRBV5-1 and TRBJ2-5, the full variable domain reads KAGVTQTPRYLIKTRGQQVTLSCSPISGHRSVSWYQQTPGQGLQFLFEYFSETQRNKGNFPGRFSGRQFSNSRSEMNVSTLELGDSALYLCASSLLETQYFGPGTRLLVL.

The chain recombines TRBV19 with TRBJ1-5; D ambiguous. Per the germline V gene, CDR1 is LNHDA and CDR2 is SQIVND (reference sequence). V was cut by 6 bases and J by 0 bases, with 15 bases left in between. This CDR3 region has 16 residues. The DNA for the CDR3 is TGTGCCAGTAGAACCTCGGGAGGTTATAGCAATCAGCCCCAGCATTTT. This sequence encodes CASRTSGGYSNQPQHF.

The chain uses TRBV6-1 and TRBJ1-5, with 10 bases matching TRBD1. The CDR3 is made up of 13 amino acids. CDR1 is MNHNS and CDR2 is SASEGT in the germline V gene. With 7 bases clipped from V and 5 bases from J, the junction kept 2 bases outside the gene matches. DNA of the CDR3: TGTGCCAGCACCGGGACAGGGGATCAGCCCCAGCATTTT. Amino acid sequence: CASTGTGDQPQHF.

The chain uses TRBV7-9 and TRBJ2-3; D uncertain. Germline V lookup: CDR1 SEHNR, CDR2 FQNEAQ (reference sequence). V was pared by 2 bases and J by 0 bases, with 15 bases between. The CDR3 covers 17 residues. In DNA form, the CDR3 reads TGTGCCAGCAGCTTATTAGTAAAGAGCACTAGCACAGATACGCAGTATTTT. It codes for CASSLLVKSTSTDTQYF. The whole variable domain, remainder taken from reference TRBV7-9 and TRBJ2-3, is DTGVSQNPRHKITKRGQNVTFRCDPISEHNRLYWYRQTLGQGPEFLTYFQNEAQLEKSRLLSDRFSAERPKGSFSTLEIQRTEQGDSAMYLCASSLLVKSTSTDTQYFGPGTRLTVL.

This chain links TRBV7-9 with TRBJ1-2; D is unclear. The V gene's germline CDR1 is SEHNR and CDR2 FQNEAQ (reference sequence). This CDR3 contains 16 residues. With 2 bases removed from V and 2 bases from J, the gap between germline ends came to 15 bases. CDR3 residues: CASSLRIGRTNYGYTF. The CDR3 coding sequence is TGTGCCAGCAGCTTAAGGATCGGACGGACGAACTATGGCTACACCTTC.

The chain couples TRBV5-1 to TRBJ1-3; 10 bases map to TRBD1. The length of the CDR3 is 15 residues. J was trimmed by 4 bases and V by 2 bases; bases with no gene match: 3. The germline V gene encodes CDR1 SGHRS and CDR2 YFSETQ. CDR3 sequence: CASSFGTGVGNTIYF. For the CDR3, the DNA is TGCGCCAGCAGCTTCGGGACAGGGGTAGGAAACACCATATATTTT.

The chain carries TRBV21-1 and TRBJ2-2; the tabulated D call, TRBD1, remains unverified against the DNA. TRBV21-1 is a pseudogene segment. The CDR3 consists of 16 residues. In nucleotides, the CDR3 is TGTGCCAGCCGGAACCGGGACAGAAGGAACACCGGGGAGCTGTTTTTT. Its translation: CASRNRDRRNTGELFF.

V gene TRBV2 combines with J gene TRBJ1-1; no reliable D call. Germline V lookup: CDR1 SNHLY, CDR2 FYNNEI. V dropped 8 bases and J dropped 4 bases, with 17 bases sitting between them. This CDR3 has 14 amino acids. DNA for the CDR3: TGTGCCAGCGAGACGGGTAGGTGGATCACTGAAGCTTTCTTT. Protein sequence: CASETGRWITEAFF. Supplemented by reference TRBV2 and TRBJ1-1, the full variable domain reads EPEVTQTPSHQVTQMGQEVILRCVPISNHLYFYWYRQILGQKVEFLVSFYNNEISEKSEIFDDQFSVERPDGSNFTLKIRSTKLEDSAMYFCASETGRWITEAFFGQGTRLTVV.

This clone has only one observation. V usage is TRBV19 and J usage is TRBJ2-7; possibly TRBD2 for D (6 bases). The CDR3 totals 16 residues. Trimming left V 6 bases short and J 5 bases short, with 23 bases between. Germline CDR1 LNHDA, CDR2 SQIVND (reference sequence). The CDR3 sequence is CASSRSVGGVIDEQYF. The CDR3 DNA follows: TGTGCCAGTAGCCGCAGTGTTGGCGGGGTAATCGACGAGCAGTACTTC.

A single count supports this clone. The rearrangement uses TRBV5-4 and TRBJ2-5; D could derive from TRBD1 or TRBD2 (5 bases each). This CDR3 is 14 amino acids long. Germline CDR1 SGHNT, CDR2 YYREEE (reference sequence). Trimming pared 2 bases from V and 1 base from J, leaving 9 bases between. Here the CDR3 DNA reads TGTGCCAGCAGCTTCCTCGGGACCCAAGAGACCCAGTACTTC. Residues: CASSFLGTQETQYF.

The chain has TRBV5-5 and TRBJ2-7, with a weak D call TRBD1 (5 bases). Germline V gene data show CDR1 as SGHKS and CDR2 as YYEKEE (reference sequence). V was cut by 8 bases and J by 7 bases, with 19 bases left in between. The CDR3 spans 13 residues. CDR3 nucleotides: TGTGCCAGTCAGGGAACAGCCCGTGCGGAGCAGTACTTC. Protein: CASQGTARAEQYF.

The chain combines TRBV27 with TRBJ1-2, with D perhaps TRBD1 (5 bases). Between the trimmed V and J ends, which lost 6 bases and 2 bases, there was a span of 22 bases. This CDR3 has 17 residues. Per the germline V gene, CDR1 is MNHEY and CDR2 is SMNVEV (reference sequence). The CDR3 reads CASSKIAGRQLNYGYTF. In DNA form, the CDR3 reads TGTGCCAGCAGCAAAATCGCCGGTCGACAGCTAAACTATGGCTACACCTTC.

This sequence joins TRBV28 and TRBJ1-3; D gene ambiguous. This CDR3 has 15 residues. The ends were cut back, 5 bases at V and 1 base at J, with 12 bases in the middle. CDR1 and CDR2 (germline): MDHEN, SYDVKM. CDR3 in DNA: TGTGCCAGCAGTGGAGGTCCCACATCTGGAAACACCATATATTTT. This encodes CASSGGPTSGNTIYF.

The chain joins TRBV4-1 to TRBJ1-1; no clear D. V dropped 0 bases and J dropped 5 bases, with 13 bases sitting between them. Looked up from germline, CDR1 is MGHRA and CDR2 is YSYEKL. The CDR3 totals 15 residues. The CDR3 nucleotides read TGCGCCAGCAGCCAAGAAGACGCCGGGAGTACTGAAGCTTTCTTT. It codes for CASSQEDAGSTEAFF.